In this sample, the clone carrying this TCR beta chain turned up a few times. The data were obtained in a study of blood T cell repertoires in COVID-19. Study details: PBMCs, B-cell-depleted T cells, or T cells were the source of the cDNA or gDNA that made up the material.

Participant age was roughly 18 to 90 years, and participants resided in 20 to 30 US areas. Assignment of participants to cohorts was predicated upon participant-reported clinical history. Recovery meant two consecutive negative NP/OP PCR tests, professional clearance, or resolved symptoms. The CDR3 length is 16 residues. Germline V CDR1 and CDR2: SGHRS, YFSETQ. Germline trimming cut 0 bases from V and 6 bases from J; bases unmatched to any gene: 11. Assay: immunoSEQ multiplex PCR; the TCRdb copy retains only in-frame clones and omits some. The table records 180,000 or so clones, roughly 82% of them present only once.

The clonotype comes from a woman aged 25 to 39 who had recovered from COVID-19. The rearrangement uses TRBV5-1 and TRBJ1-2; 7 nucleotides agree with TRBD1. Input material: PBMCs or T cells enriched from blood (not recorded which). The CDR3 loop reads CASSLDRGRVSDGYTF. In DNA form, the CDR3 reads TGCGCCAGCAGCTTGGATAGGGGGCGCGTTTCAGATGGCTACACCTTC.